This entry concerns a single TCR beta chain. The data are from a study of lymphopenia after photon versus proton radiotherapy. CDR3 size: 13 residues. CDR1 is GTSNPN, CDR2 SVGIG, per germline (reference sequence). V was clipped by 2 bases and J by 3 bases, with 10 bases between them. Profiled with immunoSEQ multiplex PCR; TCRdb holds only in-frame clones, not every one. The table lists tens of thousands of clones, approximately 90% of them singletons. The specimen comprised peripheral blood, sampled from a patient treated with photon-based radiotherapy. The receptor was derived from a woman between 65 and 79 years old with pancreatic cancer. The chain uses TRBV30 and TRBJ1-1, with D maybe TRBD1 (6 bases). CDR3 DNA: TGTGCCTGGAGTTACAGGGCGGACACTGAAGCTTTCTTT. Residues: CAWSYRADTEAFF. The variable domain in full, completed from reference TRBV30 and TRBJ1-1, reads SQTIHQWPATLVQPVGSPLSLECTVEGTSNPNLYWYRQAAGRGLQLLFYSVGIGQISSEVPQNLSASRPQDRQFILSSKKLLLSDSGFYLCAWSYRADTEAFFGQGTRLTVV.